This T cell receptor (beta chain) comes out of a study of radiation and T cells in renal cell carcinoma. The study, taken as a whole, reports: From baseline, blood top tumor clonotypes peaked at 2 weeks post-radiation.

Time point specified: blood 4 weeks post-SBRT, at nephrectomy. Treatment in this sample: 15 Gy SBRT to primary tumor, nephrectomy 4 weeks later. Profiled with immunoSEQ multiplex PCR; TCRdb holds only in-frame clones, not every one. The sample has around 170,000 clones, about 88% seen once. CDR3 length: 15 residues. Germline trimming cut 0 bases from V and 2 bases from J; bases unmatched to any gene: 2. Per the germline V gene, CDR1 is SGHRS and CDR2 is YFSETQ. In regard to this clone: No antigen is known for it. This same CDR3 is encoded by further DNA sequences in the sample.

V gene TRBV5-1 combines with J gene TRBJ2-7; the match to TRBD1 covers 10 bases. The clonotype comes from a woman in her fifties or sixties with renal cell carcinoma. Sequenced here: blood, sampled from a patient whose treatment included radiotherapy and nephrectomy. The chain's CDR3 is CASSLDGTGAYEQYF. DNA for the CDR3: TGCGCCAGCAGCTTGGATGGGACAGGGGCCTACGAGCAGTACTTC.